Described below is a single T cell receptor (beta chain) sequence and its context. Its antigen is unknown. No base quality values were provided; no much bigger clone lies one nucleotide off. The source of the sample is a study of response to subunit inactivated influenza vaccine (dated by TCRdb to 2016 to 2018). For the wider study: Deep quantitative profiling of the T cell receptor repertoire was used in the study to follow responses to a trivalent subunit inactivated influenza vaccine. Beyond this particular receptor, the publication reports: The authors proposed that each seasonal influenza vaccination may bring in only a limited number of new T cells.

Receptors were amplified or captured by RT-PCR. Reads for this sample came from an Illumina HiSeq 2500. Through fastp at Q25 and MiXCR, TCRdb rebuilt clones from the public reads, retaining in-frame beta chains. Rows are unified per CDR3 protein, each entry keeping the most common DNA and genes. Present in this sample are approximately 700,000 distinct CDR3 sequences, roughly 14% of which were seen just once. In total, the top ten clones hold more than 9% of the sample. This material consisted of PBMCs from blood, taken roughly 12 days after vaccination. This TCR came from a man aged 50-59 years who received an inactivated influenza vaccine. Donor details come from another sample of the same person, matched by shared clones.

The bases read TGTGCCAGCAGTTTGGCCGAACGTAGGGTCGGGAATGAGCAGTTCTTC. Its amino acids are CASSLAERRVGNEQFF. The rearranged segments are TRBV28 and TRBJ2-1; the D gene is not confidently resolved. Per the germline V gene, MDHEN is the CDR1 and SYDVKM is the CDR2. A distance of 19 bases separates the germline ends of V and J, which lose 3 bases and 7 bases respectively. From cysteine to phenylalanine, the CDR3 is 16 amino acids long. Only the CDR3 portion is preserved as DNA: 48 bases, with reading frame beginning at the first base.